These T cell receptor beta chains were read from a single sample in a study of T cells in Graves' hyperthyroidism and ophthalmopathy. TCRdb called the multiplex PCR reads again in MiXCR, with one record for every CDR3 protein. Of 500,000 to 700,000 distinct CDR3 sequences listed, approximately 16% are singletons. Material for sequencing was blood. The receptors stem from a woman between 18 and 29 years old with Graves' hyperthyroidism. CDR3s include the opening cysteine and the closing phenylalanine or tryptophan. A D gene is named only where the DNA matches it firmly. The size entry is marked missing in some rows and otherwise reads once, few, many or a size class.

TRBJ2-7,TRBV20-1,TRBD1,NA,TGCAGTGCTCTACCCGACAGGGAACCCTACGAGCAGTACTTC,CSALPDREPYEQYF
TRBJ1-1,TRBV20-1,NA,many,TGCAGTGCTAGTGGGGGGACTGAAGCTTTCTTT,CSASGGTEAFF
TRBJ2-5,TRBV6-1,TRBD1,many,TGTGCCAGCAGGACGGACAGGGGCCGAGAGACCCAGTACTTC,CASRTDRGRETQYF
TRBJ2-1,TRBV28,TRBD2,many,TGTGCCAGCAGTTTACCATCTACTAGCGGTTCCTACAATGAGCAGTTCTTC,CASSLPSTSGSYNEQFF
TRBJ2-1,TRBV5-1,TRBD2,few,TGCGCCAGCAGCCCGAGGGGAGGGCTAGCGGATCCCCAATACAATGAGCAGTTCTTC,CASSPRGGLADPQYNEQFF
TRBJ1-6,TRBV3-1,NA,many,TGTGCCAGCAGCCAAGATCGCAGGCCGCGTTCACCCCTCCACTTT,CASSQDRRPRSPLHF
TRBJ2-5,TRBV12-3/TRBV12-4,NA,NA,TGTGCCAGCAGCACCTGGGGACAAGAGACCCAGTACTTC,CASSTWGQETQYF
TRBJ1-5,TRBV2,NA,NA,TGTGCCAGCCGGGGGGCCGCTAGCAATCAGCCCCAGCATTTT,CASRGAASNQPQHF
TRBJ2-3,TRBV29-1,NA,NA,TGCAGCGTTGTCGGGACATCTACCCAAGATACGCAGTATTTT,CSVVGTSTQDTQYF
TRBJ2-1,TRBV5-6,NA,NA,TGTGCCAGCAGCTTGGCCGCCAGGTTCCCCAATGAGCAGTTCTTC,CASSLAARFPNEQFF
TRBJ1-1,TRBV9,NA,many,TGTGCCAGCAGCGTAGTATCCGGGTACACTGAAGCTTTCTTT,CASSVVSGYTEAFF
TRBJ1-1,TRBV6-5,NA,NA,TGTGCCAGCAGTTCCACATTGGGGGCCACGAACACTGAAGCTTTCTTT,CASSSTLGATNTEAFF
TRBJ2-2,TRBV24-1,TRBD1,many,TGTGCCACCGGCGGACAGGGCTTTAGGGTCGGGGAGCTGTTTTTT,CATGGQGFRVGELFF
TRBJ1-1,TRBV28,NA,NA,TGTGCCAGCAGTTTCGCTGGATCTGGCACTGAAGCTTTCTTT,CASSFAGSGTEAFF
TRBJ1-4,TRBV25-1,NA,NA,TGTGCCAGCAGTGAGCCGACAGGAACTAATGAAAAACTGTTTTTT,CASSEPTGTNEKLFF
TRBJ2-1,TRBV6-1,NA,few,TGTGCCAGCAGTGAAGGGGTGGGAGAGCAGTTCTTC,CASSEGVGEQFF
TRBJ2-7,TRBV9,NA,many,TGTGCCAGCAGCGTAACCAGGGGGGGCTACGAGCAGTACTTC,CASSVTRGGYEQYF
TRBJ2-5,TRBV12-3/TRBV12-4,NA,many,TGTGCCAGCAGTTTGTCGCCAGCCCTAGAGACCCAGTACTTC,CASSLSPALETQYF
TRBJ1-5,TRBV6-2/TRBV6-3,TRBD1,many,TGTGCCAGCAGTTACTCGAACAGGGGAGTGAAGCCCCAGCATTTT,CASSYSNRGVKPQHF
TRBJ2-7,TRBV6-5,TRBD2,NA,TGTGCCAGCAGTTACTCAGTTAGCGGGAGACGCGAGCAGTACTTC,CASSYSVSGRREQYF
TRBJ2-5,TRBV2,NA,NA,TGTGCCAGCAGTGAGCGCTCTGGTTTTTCTTACCAAGAGACCCAGTACTTC,CASSERSGFSYQETQYF
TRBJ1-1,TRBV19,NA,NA,TGTGCCAGTACCCCGCCAAGCGCTGAAGCTTTCTTT,CASTPPSAEAFF
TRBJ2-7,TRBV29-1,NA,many,TGCAGCGTTGACTGGTACGAGCAGTACTTC,CSVDWYEQYF
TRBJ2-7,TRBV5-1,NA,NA,TGCGCCAGCAGCTTGGTGGGGCAGGGGCGAATTTATGAGCAGTACTTC,CASSLVGQGRIYEQYF
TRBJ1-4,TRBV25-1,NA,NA,TGTGCCAGCAGTGATATGGGACACGAACTGTTTTTT,CASSDMGHELFF
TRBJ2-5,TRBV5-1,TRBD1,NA,TGCGCCAGCAGCTACAGGGGAGCCCAAGAGACCCAGTACTTC,CASSYRGAQETQYF
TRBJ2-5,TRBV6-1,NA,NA,TGTGCCAGCAGATTTGACTTCGAGGGGGAGACCCAGTACTTC,CASRFDFEGETQYF
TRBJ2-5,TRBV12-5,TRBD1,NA,TGTGCTAGTGGTAGGACAGGGGGCCGTGCGGAGACCCAGTACTTC,CASGRTGGRAETQYF
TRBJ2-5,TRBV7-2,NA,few,TGTGCCAGCAGCTTTGAGTTCAGACCCGAGACCCAGTACTTC,CASSFEFRPETQYF